This T cell receptor beta chain was captured by sequencing in a study of T cell responses to AZD1222 COVID-19 vaccine. Produced via immunoSEQ multiplex PCR; TCRdb's table is partial and in-frame only. Among about 84,000 clones listed, approximately 85% were seen once. This CDR3 spans 14 amino acids. The germline V gene encodes CDR1 LNHDA and CDR2 SQIVND (reference sequence). The V gene lost 6 bases and the J gene lost 2 bases, with 13 bases spanning the gap. The material was peripheral blood, obtained 28 days after the second AZD1222 dose. The chain links TRBV19 to TRBJ1-2; maybe TRBD1 (6 bases). The receptor comes from an adult who received the AZD1222 COVID-19 vaccine. CDR3 amino acids: CASRSQGKNYGYTF. The CDR3 DNA follows: TGTGCCAGTAGATCACAGGGCAAGAACTATGGCTACACCTTC.